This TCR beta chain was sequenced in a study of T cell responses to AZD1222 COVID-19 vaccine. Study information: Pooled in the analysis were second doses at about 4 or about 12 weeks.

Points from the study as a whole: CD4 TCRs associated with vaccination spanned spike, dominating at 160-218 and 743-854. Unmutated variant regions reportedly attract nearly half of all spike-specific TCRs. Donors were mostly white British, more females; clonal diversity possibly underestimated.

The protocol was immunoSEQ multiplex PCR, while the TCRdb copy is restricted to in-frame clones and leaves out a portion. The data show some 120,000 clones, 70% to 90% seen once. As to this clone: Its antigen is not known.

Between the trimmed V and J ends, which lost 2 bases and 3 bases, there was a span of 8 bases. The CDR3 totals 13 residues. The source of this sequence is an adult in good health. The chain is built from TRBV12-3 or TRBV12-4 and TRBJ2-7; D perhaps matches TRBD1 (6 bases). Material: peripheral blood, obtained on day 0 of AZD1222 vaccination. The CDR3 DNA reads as TGTGCCAGCAGTTTACAGGGGATCTACGAGCAGTACTTC. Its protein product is CASSLQGIYEQYF.